This T cell receptor (beta chain) was found in a study of blood T cell repertoires in COVID-19. Germline CDR1 is SGHVS and CDR2 is FNYEAQ. The CDR3 is 14 residues long. Trimming took 0 bases from V and 2 from J, leaving 7 bases between them. Only in-frame clones appear in the TCRdb table, and some are missing; sequencing was by immunoSEQ multiplex PCR. The table includes fewer than 250,000 clones, around 88% detected once. Enrolled through a virtual design, the participants were between roughly 18 and 90 years of age and came from around 25 US areas. Sequenced: PBMCs or T cells enriched from blood (not recorded which). This TCR was sampled from a woman between 50 and 59 years old who had recovered from COVID-19. The chain is built from TRBV7-6 and TRBJ2-5, with no clear D. The CDR3 bases are TGTGCCAGCAGCTTAGCGGGCCTTCAAGAGACCCAGTACTTC. This translates into CASSLAGLQETQYF. Full variable domain (outside the CDR3, taken from reference TRBV7-6 and TRBJ2-5): GAGVSQSPRYKVTKRGQDVALRCDPISGHVSLYWYRQALGQGPEFLTYFNYEAQQDKSGLPNDRFSAERPEGSISTLTIQRTEQRDSAMYRCASSLAGLQETQYFGPGTRLLVL.